This T cell receptor beta chain was sequenced in a study of OX40 agonist ivuxolimab in advanced cancers. Study-wide findings and caveats: Researchers did not establish what antigens the expanded peripheral T cells target.

The CDR3 runs 15 residues. V lost 4 bases, J lost 4 bases, and 20 bases lay in between. Germline CDR1 is GTSNPN and CDR2 is SVGIG (reference sequence). As regards this clone: Its target is not known.

Measured with immunoSEQ multiplex PCR; TCRdb has only the in-frame clones, and not every one. The table shows more than 80,000 clones, with roughly nine tenths occurring only once. Here the sequenced sample was CD4+ or CD8+ T cells sorted from blood, taken in a trial of the OX40 agonist ivuxolimab. The sequence was collected from an adult with an advanced solid tumor such as melanoma, head and neck, liver or kidney cancer. The chain carries TRBV30 and TRBJ2-7, with D possibly called TRBD1 or TRBD2 (6 bases each). As DNA, the CDR3 is TGTGCCTGGACCACATCCGGAGGGGGTCCGTACGAGCAGTACTTC. Its translation: CAWTTSGGGPYEQYF.